These 26 T cell receptor beta chains came from one sample sequenced in a study of blood T cell repertoires in COVID-19. The method was immunoSEQ multiplex PCR; TCRdb's version includes in-frame clones alone and lacks a portion of them. This sample has under 95,000 clones, with roughly 85% found just once. The sample taken for sequencing was peripheral blood. The receptors come from a man between 60 and 75 years old with acute or convalescent COVID-19.

The V and J genes are TRBV28 and TRBJ1-6, with D unclear. Germline V lookup: CDR1 MDHEN, CDR2 SYDVKM. The CDR3 spans 17 residues. The V and J ends lost 3 bases and 0 bases respectively, with 12 bases between them. CDR3 residues: CASSLWPGSSYNSPLHF. The DNA of the CDR3 is TGTGCCAGCAGTTTGTGGCCGGGGAGCTCCTATAATTCACCCCTCCACTTT.

This clone was detected only once. The chain links TRBV7-2 to TRBJ2-3, with D hard to call. The CDR3 loop spans 13 amino acids. The ends were cut back, 1 base at V and 5 bases at J, with 7 bases in the middle. Germline V gives CDR1 SGHTA, CDR2 FQGNSA. The CDR3 protein is CASSLDSIDTQYF. In DNA, the CDR3 is TGTGCCAGCAGCTTAGACTCCATAGATACGCAGTATTTT.

The chain joins TRBV6-1 to TRBJ1-1, with D possibly being TRBD1 (5 bases). V was trimmed by 2 bases and J by 3 bases, leaving 10 bases between them. The germline V gene encodes CDR1 MNHNS and CDR2 SASEGT. The CDR3 has 14 amino acids. The CDR3 sequence is CASSESLGDTEAFF. CDR3 coding DNA: TGTGCCAGCAGTGAAAGCCTAGGGGACACTGAAGCTTTCTTT.

V usage is TRBV5-6 and J usage is TRBJ2-2; 8 bases line up with TRBD1. In germline, CDR1 is SGHDT, CDR2 YYEEEE. The CDR3 is 17 amino acids. The V and J ends lost 3 bases and 1 base, in that order; junction bases with no gene match: 8. CDR3 sequence: CASSWTLDRENTGELFF. The CDR3 DNA follows: TGTGCCAGCAGCTGGACTTTGGACAGGGAGAACACCGGGGAGCTGTTTTTT.

With respect to this clone: The junction departs from the called germline gene at one end, perhaps through a read error. V is TRBV5-1 and J is TRBJ1-2; the match to TRBD1 covers 9 bases. Per the germline V gene, CDR1 is SGHRS and CDR2 is YFSETQ. This CDR3 has 14 amino acids. CDR3 bases: TGCGCCAGCAGCCCCGGGACAGGGATCGAGGGGGGCAACTTC. This translates into CASSPGTGIEGGNF.

J is TRBJ1-5 and V is TRBV19; possible D gene TRBD1, 5 bases. Germline CDR1 and CDR2: LNHDA and SQIVND (reference sequence). Trimming stripped 3 bases from V and 4 bases from J, with 16 bases between. There are 16 residues in the CDR3. The chain's CDR3 is CASSIVGGTVNQPQHF. DNA for the CDR3: TGTGCCAGTAGTATCGTGGGGGGGACGGTTAATCAGCCCCAGCATTTT.

The chain carries TRBV4-1 and TRBJ2-2; possible D gene TRBD2, 5 bases. V was clipped by 3 bases and J by 3 bases, with 20 bases between them. Germline-derived CDR1 and CDR2 are MGHRA and YSYEKL. CDR3 length: 18 amino acids. This chain's CDR3 is CASSHRTPLVRDTGELFF. The CDR3 DNA reads as TGCGCCAGCAGCCACCGAACCCCACTAGTCCGTGACACCGGGGAGCTGTTTTTT.

The chain couples TRBV2 to TRBJ1-1; D is ambiguous. V dropped 4 bases and J dropped 10 bases, with 13 bases sitting between them. This CDR3 comprises 12 residues. In germline, CDR1 is SNHLY, CDR2 FYNNEI. CDR3 nucleotides: TGTGCCAGCAGTGTTGAGGACCGGGGAGCTTTCTTT. Translating it yields CASSVEDRGAFF.

V usage is TRBV2 and J usage is TRBJ1-1, with a weak D call TRBD1 (6 bases). CDR3 length: 18 residues. Germline values: CDR1 SNHLY, CDR2 FYNNEI. V shed 2 bases and J shed 0 bases, with 19 bases lying between them. CDR3 sequence reads: CASSENIWGLDLNTEAFF. The DNA for the CDR3 is TGTGCCAGCAGTGAAAATATTTGGGGGCTGGACCTGAACACTGAAGCTTTCTTT.

Written as DNA, the CDR3 is TGTGCCAGTAGTCCGTCTAGCGGGCGCTACGAGCAGTACTTC. This codes for CASSPSSGRYEQYF. The rearrangement uses TRBV19 and TRBJ2-7; 8 bases match TRBD2. Germline-derived CDR1 and CDR2 are LNHDA and SQIVND (reference sequence). V lost 5 bases and J lost 3; bases outside the gene matches: 6. The CDR3 length is 14 residues.

V usage is TRBV4-3 and J usage is TRBJ1-1; D is uncertain. The CDR3 length is 13 residues. Germline assignment: CDR1 LGHNA and CDR2 YSLEER. Deletions cut 1 base from V and 10 bases from J, with 13 bases between. The CDR3 nucleotides are TGCGCCAGCAGCCAAGGCTTGTGGGCAGGAGCTTTCTTT. Its translation: CASSQGLWAGAFF.

The gene calls are TRBV7-2 and TRBJ2-7; 10 nucleotides line up with TRBD2. J was trimmed by 4 bases and V by 5 bases; bases with no gene match: 5. The CDR3 extends over 14 amino acids. Germline lookup yields CDR1 SGHTA and CDR2 FQGNSA. The CDR3 nucleotides are TGTGCCAGCAGCGAGACTAGCGGGCCGTACGAGCAGTACTTC. Translation: CASSETSGPYEQYF.

This clone has just one count. This chain joins TRBV18 and TRBJ1-2, with 7 bases fitting TRBD1. There are 15 residues in the CDR3. V shed 0 bases and J 8 bases; nucleotides not matched to a gene: 9. CDR1 KGHSH and CDR2 LQKENI come from the germline V gene. The CDR3 reads CASSPPGTAVLGYTF. CDR3 DNA: TGTGCCAGCTCACCACCCGGGACAGCGGTTCTGGGCTACACCTTC.

V and J are TRBV5-1 and TRBJ2-1, with TRBD2 matching over 15 bases. Trimming at V came to 4 bases and at J to 6 bases, leaving 2 bases not matched to a gene. The V gene's germline CDR1 is SGHRS and CDR2 YFSETQ. There are 15 residues in the CDR3. The CDR3, as DNA: TGCGCCAGCAGCGCGGGACTAGCGGGGGGCAATGAGCAGTTCTTC. This codes for CASSAGLAGGNEQFF.

This clone was recorded once. V is TRBV7-9 and J is TRBJ1-5; 7 nucleotides line up with TRBD1. Germline V CDR1 and CDR2: SEHNR, FQNEAQ (reference sequence). The CDR3 totals 16 residues. Trimming removed 2 bases from V and 3 bases from J; junction bases left unmatched: 7. The CDR3 protein is CASSLSGGSNNQPQHF. DNA for the CDR3: TGTGCCAGCAGCTTATCAGGGGGGAGCAACAATCAGCCCCAGCATTTT.

CDR3 sequence reads: CASSFNRNIQYF. As DNA, the CDR3 is TGTGCCAGCAGTTTCAACAGAAACATTCAGTACTTC. V is TRBV12-3 or TRBV12-4 and J is TRBJ2-4; D not resolved. The CDR3 spans 12 residues. With 3 bases removed from V and 6 bases from J, the gap between germline ends came to 6 bases.

The V gene is TRBV4-1, the J gene TRBJ1-4; D remains ambiguous. Germline CDR1 is MGHRA and CDR2 is YSYEKL. The CDR3 runs to 13 residues. V lost 2 bases, J lost 8 bases, and 9 bases lay in between. CDR3 residues: CASSQRTGEKLFF. The CDR3 DNA reads as TGCGCCAGCAGCCAACGGACGGGGGAAAAACTGTTTTTT.

The chain joins TRBV6-1 to TRBJ2-1, with 8 nucleotides matching TRBD2. Germline assignment: CDR1 MNHNS and CDR2 SASEGT. This CDR3 is built from 20 residues. Trimming took 0 bases from V and 0 from J; bases not matched to a gene: 13. CDR3 bases: TGTGCCAGCAGTGAAGCCGGGGGGGGGATAGTCAGGAGCTCCTACAATGAGCAGTTCTTC. Protein sequence: CASSEAGGGIVRSSYNEQFF.

The gene calls are TRBV2 and TRBJ1-1; D ambiguous. Trimming removed 6 bases from V and 2 bases from J, with 13 bases in between. Germline values: CDR1 SNHLY, CDR2 FYNNEI. The CDR3 is made up of 14 amino acids. The CDR3 sequence is CASRPDTGNTEAFF. CDR3 sequence (DNA): TGTGCCAGCAGACCAGACACGGGAAACACTGAAGCTTTCTTT.

The rearrangement links TRBV9 to TRBJ1-3; D is ambiguous. The CDR3 loop spans 17 amino acids. From germline, CDR1 is SGDLS and CDR2 YYNGEE. The ends were cut back, 1 base at V and 0 bases at J, with 14 bases in the middle. CDR3 sequence reads: CASSVSAGSYSGNTIYF. For the CDR3, the DNA is TGTGCCAGCAGCGTATCGGCGGGTTCGTACTCTGGAAACACCATATATTTT.

The chain combines TRBV11-2 with TRBJ2-5; 9 bases are shared with TRBD2. Germline V gene data show CDR1 as SGHAT and CDR2 as FQNNGV. The CDR3 is 14 amino acids. V lost 6 bases and J lost 5; bases outside the gene matches: 7. The DNA for the CDR3 is TGTGCCAGCAGACCGGGACTAGCTAGGGAGACCCAGTACTTC. This translates into CASRPGLARETQYF. The full variable domain, completed using reference TRBV11-2 and TRBJ2-5, is EAGVAQSPRYKIIEKRQSVAFWCNPISGHATLYWYQQILGQGPKLLIQFQNNGVVDDSQLPKDRFSAERLKGVDSTLKIQPAKLEDSAVYLCASRPGLARETQYFGPGTRLLVL.

The V call is TRBV11-2, the J call TRBJ2-7; TRBD1 matches 9 bases. CDR3 size: 14 residues. Germline V CDR1 and CDR2: SGHAT, FQNNGV. V gave up 5 bases and J gave up 4 bases; unmatched junction bases: 6. The CDR3 DNA is TGTGCCAGCAGCCCCGGACAGGGGAGATACGAGCAGTACTTC. This sequence encodes CASSPGQGRYEQYF.

This chain uses TRBV27 with TRBJ2-2; weak D call: TRBD1 (6 bases). Germline V gene data show CDR1 as MNHEY and CDR2 as SMNVEV (reference sequence). This CDR3 contains 15 residues. Trimming took 5 bases from V and 1 from J, leaving 11 bases between them. The CDR3 bases are TGTGCCAGCAGTCAGCAACAGGGGAACACCGGGGAGCTGTTTTTT. Translating gives CASSQQQGNTGELFF.

This sequence joins TRBV5-8 and TRBJ2-6, with D uncertain. Trimming left V 0 bases short and J 0 bases short, with 7 bases between. The CDR3 is 16 amino acids. Germline values: CDR1 SGHTS, CDR2 YDEGEE. The CDR3 is CASSLERFSGANVLTF. In DNA form, the CDR3 reads TGTGCCAGCAGCTTGGAACGGTTCTCTGGGGCCAACGTCCTGACTTTC.

The chain carries TRBV7-2 and TRBJ1-1; TRBD1 might be the D (6 bases). Trimming left V 3 bases short and J 6 bases short, with 11 bases between. Germline V lookup: CDR1 SGHTA, CDR2 FQGNSA. The CDR3 spans 13 residues. The CDR3 DNA sequence: TGTGCCAGCAGCTTGGACAGTTACTCTGAAGCTTTCTTT. It specifies CASSLDSYSEAFF.

This clone has a handful of counts. The V call is TRBV10-3, the J call TRBJ1-5; TRBD1 matches at 7 bases. This CDR3 has 14 amino acids. Unmatched junction bases numbered 3, after V lost 4 bases and J lost 3 bases. Germline lookup yields CDR1 ENHRY and CDR2 SYGVKD. The CDR3 protein is CAISGQGDNQPQHF. In DNA, the CDR3 is TGTGCCATCAGTGGGCAGGGGGACAATCAGCCCCAGCATTTT.